A single sample is the source of the 10 T cell receptor beta chains below, sequenced in a study of T cell changes during pregnancy in multiple sclerosis. Some clones are missing from TCRdb's copy, which holds only in-frame ones; the method was immunoSEQ multiplex PCR. The sample yields fewer than 90,000 clones, over 85% seen once. The sample in question was peripheral blood, obtained in the third trimester of pregnancy. Receptors were obtained from a female donor in good health, enrolled as a control in a pregnancy study.

The chain joins TRBV2 to TRBJ2-7, with D tentatively TRBD2 (5 bases). Looked up from germline, CDR1 is SNHLY and CDR2 is FYNNEI. V shed 6 bases and J shed 3 bases, with 12 bases lying between them. This CDR3 has 13 residues. CDR3 coding DNA: TGTGCCAGCAGCCCCACTAGACTCTACGAGCAGTACTTC. Translation: CASSPTRLYEQYF.

This chain connects TRBV2 to TRBJ2-7, with a weak D call TRBD1 (8 bases). The CDR3 sequence is 16 residues long. Germline lookup yields CDR1 SNHLY and CDR2 FYNNEI. The V gene lost 3 bases and the J gene lost 4 bases, with 19 bases spanning the gap. The CDR3 here is CASSDSVSQGGYEQYF. The CDR3 DNA reads as TGTGCCAGCAGTGACAGTGTATCACAGGGGGGGTACGAGCAGTACTTC. The whole variable domain, filled in from reference TRBV2 and TRBJ2-7, reads EPEVTQTPSHQVTQMGQEVILRCVPISNHLYFYWYRQILGQKVEFLVSFYNNEISEKSEIFDDQFSVERPDGSNFTLKIRSTKLEDSAMYFCASSDSVSQGGYEQYFGPGTRLTVT.

This clone was recorded only once. This chain uses TRBV7-2 with TRBJ1-2; D is possibly TRBD1 (6 bases). Trimming took 6 bases from V and 7 from J, leaving 15 bases between them. The V gene's germline CDR1 is SGHTA and CDR2 FQGNSA. This CDR3 has 13 residues. DNA for the CDR3: TGTGCCAGCAGTGAGGACAGAAGGGTTGGCTACACCTTC. Residues: CASSEDRRVGYTF. Variable domain in full (rest from reference TRBV7-2 and TRBJ1-2): GAGVSQSPSNKVTEKGKDVELRCDPISGHTALYWYRQSLGQGLEFLIYFQGNSAPDKSGLPSDRFSAERTGGSVSTLTIQRTQQEDSAVYLCASSEDRRVGYTFGSGTRLTVV.

J is TRBJ2-5 and V is TRBV14; 7 bases are shared with TRBD2. CDR1 is SGHDN, CDR2 FVKESK, per germline. CDR3 length: 15 amino acids. Trimming removed 4 bases from V and 7 bases from J; junction bases left unmatched: 12. DNA of the CDR3: TGTGCCAGCAGCCTAAAAAGCGGGAAGGTGGTGACCCAGTACTTC. Protein product: CASSLKSGKVVTQYF.

This chain links TRBV27 with TRBJ2-7, with D maybe TRBD2 (5 bases). The CDR3 consists of 13 residues. In germline, CDR1 is MNHEY, CDR2 SMNVEV (reference sequence). V was trimmed by 9 bases and J by 4 bases, leaving 16 bases between them. The CDR3 nucleotides read TGTGCCAGTAAAAGGCCGGGGTCGTACGAGCAGTACTTC. This sequence encodes CASKRPGSYEQYF.

The rearrangement joins TRBV6-5 to TRBJ1-4; D might be TRBD1 (6 bases). Germline lookup yields CDR1 MNHEY and CDR2 SVGAGI. V shed 0 bases and J shed 2 bases, with 7 bases lying between them. The CDR3 runs 15 residues. This CDR3 reads CASSYSQGTNEKLFF. The CDR3 bases are TGTGCCAGCAGTTACTCACAGGGCACTAATGAAAAACTGTTTTTT.

V gene TRBV6-5 combines with J gene TRBJ2-7; 8 nucleotides align to TRBD1. The length of the CDR3 is 14 residues. V dropped 7 bases and J dropped 3; count of bases not matched to a gene: 8. Germline V gives CDR1 MNHEY, CDR2 SVGAGI. The CDR3: CASMVTGGFYEQYF. The CDR3 nucleotides read TGTGCCAGCATGGTCACAGGGGGATTCTACGAGCAGTACTTC.

As DNA, the CDR3 is TGTGCCAGCATGGGCGGGACTTGGGGCACAGATACGCAGTATTTT. This sequence encodes CASMGGTWGTDTQYF. The genes are TRBV7-6 and TRBJ2-3; D is perhaps TRBD2 (6 bases). V gave up 7 bases and J gave up 1 base, with 15 bases separating them. This CDR3 is 15 amino acids long. The germline gives CDR1 SGHVS, CDR2 FNYEAQ. Full variable domain (outside the CDR3, taken from reference TRBV7-6 and TRBJ2-3): GAGVSQSPRYKVTKRGQDVALRCDPISGHVSLYWYRQALGQGPEFLTYFNYEAQQDKSGLPNDRFSAERPEGSISTLTIQRTEQRDSAMYRCASMGGTWGTDTQYFGPGTRLTVL.

The rearrangement links TRBV28 to TRBJ1-4, with D tentatively TRBD1 (5 bases). Between the trimmed V and J ends, which lost 6 bases and 7 bases, there was a span of 21 bases. Germline values: CDR1 MDHEN, CDR2 SYDVKM. This CDR3 spans 16 amino acids. CDR3 amino acids: CASSSLRGSLSEKLFF. Written as DNA, the CDR3 is TGTGCCAGCAGCTCTTTACGGGGGTCCCTTAGTGAAAAACTGTTTTTT.

This chain joins TRBV2 and TRBJ1-3; possibly TRBD1 for D (5 bases). This CDR3 has 15 residues. V was trimmed by 6 bases and J by 0 bases, leaving 12 bases between them. Germline loops: CDR1 SNHLY, CDR2 FYNNEI. For the CDR3, the DNA is TGTGCCAGCAGGGGGGACGGGAGCTCTGGAAACACCATATATTTT. It encodes CASRGDGSSGNTIYF.